Sequencing of this T cell receptor beta chain was carried out in a study of blood T cells in healthy people across ages. CDR1 ENHRY and CDR2 SYGVKD come from the germline V gene. CDR3 length: 11 residues. Deletions cut 7 bases from V and 8 bases from J, with 10 bases between. A second PCR of about 6 to 12 cycles used a sample-barcoded 5' primer and a J-beta primer mix. Every single cDNA molecule received a tag from a template-switch adaptor with 12 random nucleotides. TCRdb recomputed calls from the 5' RACE reads with MiXCR, one row per CDR3 protein. Here the sample spans 1.5 million to 2 million distinct CDR3 sequences, roughly 27% being singletons.

This receptor was identified in a woman in her twenties or thirties in good health. The V and J genes are TRBV10-3 and TRBJ2-3, with unresolved D. Material: blood. CDR3: CAIKIAATQYF. As DNA, the CDR3 is TGTGCCATCAAGATTGCGGCTACGCAGTATTTT.